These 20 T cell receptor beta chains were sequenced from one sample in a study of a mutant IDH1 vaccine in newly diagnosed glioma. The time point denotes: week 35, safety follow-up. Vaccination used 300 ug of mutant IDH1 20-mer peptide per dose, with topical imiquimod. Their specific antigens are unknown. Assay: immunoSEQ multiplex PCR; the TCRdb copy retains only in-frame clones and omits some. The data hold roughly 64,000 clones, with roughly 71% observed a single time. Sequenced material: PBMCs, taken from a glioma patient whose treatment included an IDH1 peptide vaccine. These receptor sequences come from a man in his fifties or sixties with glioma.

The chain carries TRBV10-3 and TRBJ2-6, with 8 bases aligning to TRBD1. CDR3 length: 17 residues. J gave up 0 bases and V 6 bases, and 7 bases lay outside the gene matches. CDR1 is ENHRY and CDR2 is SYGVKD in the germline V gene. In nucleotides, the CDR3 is TGTGCCATCAGGCCGGGACAGGTACCCTCTGGGGCCAACGTCCTGACTTTC. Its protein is CAIRPGQVPSGANVLTF.

CDR3 DNA: TGCGCCAGCAGTCTAAGCACGGGGCACTACGAGCAGTACTTC. This translates into CASSLSTGHYEQYF. The chain links TRBV5-1 to TRBJ2-7; D may be TRBD1 or TRBD2 (5 bases each). The germline V gene encodes CDR1 SGHRS and CDR2 YFSETQ. V gave up 5 bases and J gave up 3 bases, with 15 bases separating them. CDR3 length equals 14 residues.

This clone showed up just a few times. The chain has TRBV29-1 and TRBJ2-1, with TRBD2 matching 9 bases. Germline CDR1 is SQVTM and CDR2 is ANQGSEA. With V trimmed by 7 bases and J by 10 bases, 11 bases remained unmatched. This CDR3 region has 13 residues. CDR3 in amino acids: CSAPPRGGGEQFF. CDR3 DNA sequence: TGCAGCGCCCCCCCGCGGGGGGGTGGAGAGCAGTTCTTC.

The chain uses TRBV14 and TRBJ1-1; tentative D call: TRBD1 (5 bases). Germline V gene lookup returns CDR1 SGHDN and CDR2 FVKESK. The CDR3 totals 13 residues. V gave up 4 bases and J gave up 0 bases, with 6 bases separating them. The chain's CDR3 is CASSPRVNTEAFF. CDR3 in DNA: TGTGCCAGCAGCCCCAGGGTGAACACTGAAGCTTTCTTT.

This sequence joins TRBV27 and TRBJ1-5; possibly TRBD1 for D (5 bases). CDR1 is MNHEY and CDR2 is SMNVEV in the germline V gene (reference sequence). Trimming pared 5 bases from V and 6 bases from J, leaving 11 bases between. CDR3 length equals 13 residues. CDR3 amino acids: CASSPRVSQPQHF. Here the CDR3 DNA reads TGTGCCAGCAGTCCCAGGGTTAGTCAGCCCCAGCATTTT.

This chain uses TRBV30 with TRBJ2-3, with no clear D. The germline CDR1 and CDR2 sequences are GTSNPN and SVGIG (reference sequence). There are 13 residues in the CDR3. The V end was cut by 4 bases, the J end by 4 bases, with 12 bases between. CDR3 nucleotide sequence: TGTGCCTGGATAGGGTATCGGTCAGATACGCAGTATTTT. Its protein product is CAWIGYRSDTQYF.

The CDR3 protein is CASSQKGGGSSYEQYF. CDR3 nucleotide sequence: TGTGCCAGCAGCCAAAAGGGCGGGGGGTCCTCCTACGAGCAGTACTTC. V and J are TRBV7-6 and TRBJ2-7; 8 bases align to TRBD2. V trimming: 5 bases; J trimming: 0 bases; junction bases outside the gene matches: 9. The CDR3 loop spans 16 amino acids. CDR1 and CDR2 from the germline V gene are SGHVS and FNYEAQ.

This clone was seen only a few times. The DNA of the CDR3 is TGTGCCTGGAACAGGGGGCGAATGAACACTGAAGCTTTCTTT. Amino acid sequence: CAWNRGRMNTEAFF. This sequence joins TRBV30 and TRBJ1-1; the match to TRBD1 covers 9 bases. The CDR3 is 14 residues long. The V gene end was trimmed by 4 bases and the J gene end by 0 bases; junction bases not matched to a gene: 3. Germline V CDR1 and CDR2: GTSNPN, SVGIG (reference sequence).

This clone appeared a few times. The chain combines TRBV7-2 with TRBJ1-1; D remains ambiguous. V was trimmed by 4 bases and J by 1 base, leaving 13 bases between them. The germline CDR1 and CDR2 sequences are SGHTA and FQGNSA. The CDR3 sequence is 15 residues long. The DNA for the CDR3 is TGTGCCAGCAGCTCCTGGGAGGCAGCGAACACTGAAGCTTTCTTT. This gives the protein CASSSWEAANTEAFF.

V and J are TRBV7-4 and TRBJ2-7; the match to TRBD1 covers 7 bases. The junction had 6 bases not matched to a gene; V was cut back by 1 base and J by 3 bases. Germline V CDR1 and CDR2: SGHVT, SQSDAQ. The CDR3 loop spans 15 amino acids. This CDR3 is CASSLGGTVNYEQYF. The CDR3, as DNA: TGTGCCAGCAGCTTAGGTGGGACAGTAAACTACGAGCAGTACTTC.

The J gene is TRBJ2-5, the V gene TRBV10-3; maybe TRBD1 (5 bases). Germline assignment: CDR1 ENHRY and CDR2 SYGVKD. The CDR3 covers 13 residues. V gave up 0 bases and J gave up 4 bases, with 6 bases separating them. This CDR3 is CAISESDRETQYF. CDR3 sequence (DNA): TGTGCCATCAGTGAGTCAGACAGAGAGACCCAGTACTTC.

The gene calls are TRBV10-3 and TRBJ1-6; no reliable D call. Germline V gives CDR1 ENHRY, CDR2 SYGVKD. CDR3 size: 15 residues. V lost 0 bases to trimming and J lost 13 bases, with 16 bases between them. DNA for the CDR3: TGTGCCATCAGTGAGTCGGCCCGGGAGGGTAGGCCCCTCCACTTT. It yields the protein CAISESAREGRPLHF.

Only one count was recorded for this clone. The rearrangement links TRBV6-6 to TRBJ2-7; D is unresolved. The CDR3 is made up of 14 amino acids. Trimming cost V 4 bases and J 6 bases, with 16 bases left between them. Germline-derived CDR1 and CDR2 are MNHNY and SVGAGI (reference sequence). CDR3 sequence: CASSSRSGVSEQYF. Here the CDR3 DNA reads TGTGCCAGCAGTTCCCGCTCAGGAGTCAGCGAGCAGTACTTC.

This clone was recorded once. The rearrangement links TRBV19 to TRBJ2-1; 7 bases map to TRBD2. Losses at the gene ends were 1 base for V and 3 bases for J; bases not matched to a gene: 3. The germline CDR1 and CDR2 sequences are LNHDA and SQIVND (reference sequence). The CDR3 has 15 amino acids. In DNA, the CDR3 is TGTGCCAGTAGTATAGGGAGCGGGGTCTACAATGAGCAGTTCTTC. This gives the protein CASSIGSGVYNEQFF.

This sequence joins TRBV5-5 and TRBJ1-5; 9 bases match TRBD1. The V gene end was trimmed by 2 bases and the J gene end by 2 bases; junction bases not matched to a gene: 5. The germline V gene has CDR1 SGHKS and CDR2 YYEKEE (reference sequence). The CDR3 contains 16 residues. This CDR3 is CASSFGTGRGNQPQHF. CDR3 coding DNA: TGTGCCAGCAGCTTCGGGACAGGGAGAGGCAATCAGCCCCAGCATTTT.

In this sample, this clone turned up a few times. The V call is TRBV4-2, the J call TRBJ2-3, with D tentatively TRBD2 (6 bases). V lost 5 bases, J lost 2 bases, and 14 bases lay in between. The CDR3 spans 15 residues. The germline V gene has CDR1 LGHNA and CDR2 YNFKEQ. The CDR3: CASSSAGSYTDTQYF. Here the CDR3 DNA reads TGTGCCAGCAGCTCTGCGGGGTCCTACACAGATACGCAGTATTTT.

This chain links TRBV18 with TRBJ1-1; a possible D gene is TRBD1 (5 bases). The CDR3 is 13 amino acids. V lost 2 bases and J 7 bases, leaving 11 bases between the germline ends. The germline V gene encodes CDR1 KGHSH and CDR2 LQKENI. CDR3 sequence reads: CASSPAGNREAFF. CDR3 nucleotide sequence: TGTGCCAGCTCACCAGCAGGGAATCGTGAAGCTTTCTTT. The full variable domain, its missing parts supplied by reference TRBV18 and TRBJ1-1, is NAGVMQNPRHLVRRRGQEARLRCSPMKGHSHVYWYRQLPEEGLKFMVYLQKENIIDESGMPKERFSAEFPKEGPSILRIQQVVRGDSAAYFCASSPAGNREAFFGQGTRLTVV.

The CDR3: CATSRDPGQGAREQFF. Written as DNA, the CDR3 is TGTGCCACCAGCAGAGACCCGGGACAGGGGGCGCGGGAGCAGTTCTTC. The J gene is TRBJ2-1, the V gene TRBV15, with TRBD1 identical over 12 bases. This CDR3 is 16 amino acids long. J lost 10 bases, V lost 0 bases, and 7 bases had no gene match. CDR1 is LNHNV and CDR2 is YYDKDF in the germline V gene (reference sequence).

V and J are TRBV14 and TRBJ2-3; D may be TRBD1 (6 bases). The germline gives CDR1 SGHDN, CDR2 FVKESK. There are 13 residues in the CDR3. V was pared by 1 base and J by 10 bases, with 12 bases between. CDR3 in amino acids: CASSQARQAAQYF. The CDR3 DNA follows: TGTGCCAGCAGCCAAGCGAGACAGGCCGCGCAGTATTTT.

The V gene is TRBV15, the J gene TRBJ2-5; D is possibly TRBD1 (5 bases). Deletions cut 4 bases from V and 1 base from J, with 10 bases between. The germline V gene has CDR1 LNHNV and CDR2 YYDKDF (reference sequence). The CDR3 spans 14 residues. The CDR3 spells CATSKTTAQETQYF. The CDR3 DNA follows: TGTGCCACCAGCAAGACGACAGCCCAAGAGACCCAGTACTTC.